A single sample is the source of the 13 T cell receptor beta chains below, sequenced in a study of Graves' ophthalmopathy and Graves' hyperthyroidism. RNA transcripts were the template, and TCR beta CDR3 regions were amplified from them. RT-PCR was first run with HTBI primers, then multiplex PCR in a second round. Via MiXCR, TCRdb re-called the multiplex PCR reads, giving one row per CDR3 protein. In the table there are nearly 400,000 distinct CDR3 sequences, about 16% of which are singletons. The source material was peripheral blood. These receptors were obtained from a woman under 30 with Graves' ophthalmopathy.

This clonotype was found once. The chain couples TRBV20-1 to TRBJ1-2, with D hard to call. V was cut by 6 bases and J by 4 bases, with 21 bases left in between. Germline lookup yields CDR1 DFQATT and CDR2 SNEGSKA (reference sequence). This CDR3 is 15 amino acids long. Here the CDR3 DNA reads TGCAGTGCCAACCGAGGGCCGGGCTCAGGCTATGGCTACACCTTC. Translation gives CSANRGPGSGYGYTF.

This clonotype has ten or more counts. This rearrangement joins TRBV12-3 or TRBV12-4 to TRBJ1-1, with D hard to call. Trimming left V 7 bases short and J 7 bases short, with 13 bases between. There are 12 residues in the CDR3. Here the CDR3 DNA reads TGTGCCAGCACCTCCCCGTCGGGTGAAGCTTTCTTT. It codes for CASTSPSGEAFF.

This clonotype came up many times. The chain links TRBV6-2 or TRBV6-3 to TRBJ2-7, with D tentatively TRBD2 (6 bases). The CDR3 sequence is 13 residues long. The V end was cut by 6 bases, the J end by 4 bases, with 13 bases between. Germline-derived CDR1 and CDR2 are MNHEY and SVGEGT. This CDR3 is CASRGTEFYEQYF. The CDR3 bases are TGTGCCAGCAGAGGGACTGAATTTTACGAGCAGTACTTC.

This clonotype appeared once. The chain has TRBV6-2 or TRBV6-3 and TRBJ1-3; 9 bases fit TRBD1. The CDR3 covers 15 residues. Germline CDR1 is MNHEY and CDR2 is SVGEGT. V lost 7 bases to trimming and J lost 0 bases; unmatched junction nucleotides: 4. The CDR3 bases are TGTGCCAGCATCACGGACAGGGGCTCTGGAAACACCATATATTTT. Its protein product is CASITDRGSGNTIYF.

This clonotype occurred once. This chain uses TRBV5-1 with TRBJ1-6, with D hard to call. Trimming cost V 2 bases and J 9 bases, with 15 bases left between them. This CDR3 spans 15 amino acids. CDR1 and CDR2 (germline): SGHRS, YFSETQ. The DNA of the CDR3 is TGCGCCAGCAGCTTCAGTGGAGGGAGTGGTTCACCCCTCCACTTT. Translated: CASSFSGGSGSPLHF.

This clonotype was seen a single time. The V call is TRBV28, the J call TRBJ2-5; 13 nucleotides align to TRBD2. The germline V gene has CDR1 MDHEN and CDR2 SYDVKM. CDR3 length equals 16 residues. V shed 5 bases and J 7 bases; nucleotides not matched to a gene: 10. The CDR3 protein is CASSLGLAGVTGTQYF. CDR3 nucleotide sequence: TGTGCCAGCAGTCTTGGACTAGCGGGAGTGACGGGGACCCAGTACTTC.

This clonotype came up many times. J is TRBJ2-7 and V is TRBV7-8; 12 bases map to TRBD2. V lost 4 bases, J lost 4 bases, and 11 bases stayed unmatched. CDR3 length equals 17 residues. The V gene's germline CDR1 is SGHVS and CDR2 FQNEAQ. Here the CDR3 DNA reads TGTGCCAGCAGCTCCCAGCAGACTAGCGGGAGTGGGTACGAGCAGTACTTC. This codes for CASSSQQTSGSGYEQYF.

This clonotype occurred a few times. V gene TRBV28 combines with J gene TRBJ2-7; D perhaps matches TRBD2 (6 bases). This CDR3 spans 14 amino acids. V was trimmed by 5 bases and J by 3 bases, leaving 14 bases between them. Germline V lookup: CDR1 MDHEN, CDR2 SYDVKM. CDR3 nucleotide sequence: TGTGCCAGCAGTGGCCGGGGGACGGACTACGAGCAGTACTTC. It codes for CASSGRGTDYEQYF.

The table lists this clonotype with many counts. The chain is built from TRBV11-2 and TRBJ1-3; TRBD1 is a possible D gene (6 bases). V lost 5 bases and J 4 bases, leaving 15 bases between the germline ends. Germline CDR1 SGHAT, CDR2 FQNNGV. CDR3 length equals 15 residues. CDR3 sequence: CASSSTGPRGNTIYF. The CDR3 DNA reads TGTGCCAGCAGCAGTACAGGGCCCAGGGGAAACACCATATATTTT.

This clonotype was detected ten times or more. This sequence joins TRBV15 and TRBJ1-1; a possible D gene is TRBD1 (5 bases). Trimming took 0 bases from V and 11 from J, leaving 13 bases between them. The CDR3 contains 13 residues. Per the germline V gene, CDR1 is LNHNV and CDR2 is YYDKDF (reference sequence). This CDR3 reads CATSRDFREGAFF. For the CDR3, the DNA is TGTGCCACCAGCAGAGATTTCAGGGAGGGGGCTTTCTTT. The variable domain in full, with the rest retrieved from reference TRBV15 and TRBJ1-1, is DAMVIQNPRYQVTQFGKPVTLSCSQTLNHNVMYWYQQKSSQAPKLLFHYYDKDFNNEADTPDNFQSRRPNTSFCFLDIRSPGLGDTAMYLCATSRDFREGAFFGQGTRLTVV.

For the CDR3, the DNA is TGTGCCAGCAGCTTAACCCACGGGCGTCTAAGGGAGCAGTACTTC. This encodes CASSLTHGRLREQYF. This chain joins TRBV7-9 and TRBJ2-7; D not resolved. This CDR3 is built from 15 residues. Trimming left V 2 bases short and J 7 bases short, with 18 bases between. CDR1 SEHNR and CDR2 FQNEAQ come from the germline V gene (reference sequence).

Details on this clonotype: A read error may account for a junction end that differs from germline. The J gene is TRBJ1-6, the V gene TRBV12-3 or TRBV12-4, with a possible D match to TRBD1 (5 bases). The CDR3 is 14 amino acids. The CDR3 here is CASSLVQGNSHLHF. The CDR3 DNA sequence: TGTGCCAGCAGTTTGGTGCAGGGTAATTCACACCTCCACTTT.

This clonotype has more than one count but fewer than ten. This chain joins TRBV28 and TRBJ2-7; a possible D gene is TRBD2 (5 bases). V was clipped by 5 bases and J by 2 bases, with 13 bases between them. The germline V gene has CDR1 MDHEN and CDR2 SYDVKM. The CDR3 consists of 14 residues. The CDR3 sequence is CASSPPGNAYEQYF. DNA of the CDR3: TGTGCCAGCAGTCCACCGGGGAACGCCTACGAGCAGTACTTC.